This T cell receptor beta chain was observed in a study of blood T cell repertoires in COVID-19. The wider study: Collection of acute and convalescent COVID-19 samples took place in the United States, Italy and Spain. Sources were T cells, B-cell-depleted T cells, or PBMCs; the material itself was cDNA or gDNA.

Unmatched junction bases numbered 8, after V lost 6 bases and J lost 5 bases. The germline gives CDR1 LNHDA, CDR2 SQIVND (reference sequence). The CDR3 consists of 14 residues. In the original workflow: Reference gene primer amplification yielded estimated nucleated cell counts. The assay was immunoSEQ multiplex PCR, and TCRdb's table has in-frame clones only and misses some. V and J calls and clone size follow that table, whereas D and trimming were derived from the DNA. This sample yields about 69,000 clones, of which over 70% are seen a single time; about 15% belongs to the top ten. This sequence was found in a man between 60 and 75 years old with acute or convalescent COVID-19. The chain carries TRBV19 and TRBJ1-2; 8 nucleotides align to TRBD1. Sample: peripheral blood. The CDR3 bases are TGTGCCAGTAGCCGACAGGGGTCATCTTATGGCTACACCTTC. This sequence encodes CASSRQGSSYGYTF.